This T cell receptor (beta chain) originates from a study of human T cells and chemical hapten exposure. In the study overall: Largely, small differences in pooled library volume made per-sample TCR yields vary.

At least ten counts were recorded for this clonotype. TCRdb re-called the RACE reads with MiXCR, one entry per CDR3 protein. Of roughly 140,000 distinct CDR3 sequences detected, about an eighth appear once; the ten largest clones hold 1.4%. The CDR3 totals 17 residues. CDR1 is ENHRY and CDR2 is SYGVKD in the germline V gene. Trimming took off 0 bases at V and 0 bases at J, with 12 bases between the two ends. Regarding time point: patch test 2, 6 weeks after DPC sensitization. Indicated treatment: therapeutic diphenylcyclopropenone sensitization with weekly scalp DPC. This clonotype was obtained from a woman aged 45-65 years with alopecia areata. Some clones in this sample may be carry-over from other donors' samples. The J gene is TRBJ1-5, the V gene TRBV10-3; D is uncertain. This specimen consisted of whole blood, obtained in connection with sensitization to the hapten diphenylcyclopropenone (DPC). CDR3 DNA: TGTGCCATCAGTGAGTCGTTAGGCCAGTATAGCAATCAGCCCCAGCATTTT. Its translation: CAISESLGQYSNQPQHF.